This T cell receptor beta chain is from a study of blood T cell repertoires in COVID-19 (TCRdb year 2020). Notes on the research overall: Collaborator samples came from the United States, Italy and Spain and covered acute and convalescent phases of COVID-19. The material from the prospective study consisted of cDNA or gDNA derived from T cells, B-cell-depleted T cells, or PBMCs. The dataset comprised deeply sampled blood TCRbeta repertoires from subjects exposed to, actively infected with, or recovered from COVID-19. The repertoires were made available in a free public database intended to serve as a resource for research on the immune response to SARS-CoV-2. Samples came from the ongoing ImmuneRACE study (first 160 participants) plus 1,254 subjects from 6 global collaborators. Nearly every sample came with metadata listing a de-identified subject ID, COVID-19 status, age in years and sex. Where HLA class I and class II types were available, the types were taken from metadata supplied by the sample provider, not from assay-based typing.

For this chain, trimming is 7 bases at the V end and 5 bases at the J end, and the number of junction bases without a gene match is 11. CDR1 and CDR2 are read off the germline V gene as MNHEY and SVGAGI. From cysteine to phenylalanine, the CDR3 is 14 amino acids long. Only CDR3 DNA is held: 42 bases, read in frame from base 1. This clone has a count of ten or more. Which antigen it targets is not known. The input lacks base qualities; no much larger clone sits a single base away. TCRbeta CDR3 regions were amplified from genomic DNA by means of the immunoSEQ Assay, a bias-controlled multiplex PCR. The published analysis was carried out like this. The number of nucleated cells in each sample was estimated by amplification of reference gene primers within the assay. To quantify the absolute abundance of each unique TCRbeta CDR3 rearrangement, sequence reads were collapsed and filtered. For each sample, productive Simpson clonality was calculated as the square root of Simpson's diversity index over productive rearrangements. TCRdb retrieved this table from immuneACCESS and kept in-frame rearrangements only. Not all clones are present; in checked studies, unresolved V genes account for under half, and no reason is known for the remainder. V and J calls and clone size come straight from that table; D and trimming were deduced from the DNA. This sample is represented by roughly 200,000 clones; over 80% of them were singletons. 5.5% to 8% of the sample is taken by the ten largest.

Findings and caveats that apply to the study as a whole: How much clinical and demographic metadata was included differed by source and by participant, and the metadata was provided uncurated.

One collaborating source in Seattle enrolled patients while the patients were actively infected and followed the patients over time throughout the course of disease. Each collaborating institution followed its own protocols to collect whole blood in K2EDTA tubes. Collaborator samples were shipped for TCRbeta analysis as frozen whole blood, isolated PBMCs, or DNA extracted from either sample type. This receptor was identified in a woman in her thirties or forties with COVID-19, enrolled during active disease. Material: peripheral blood. Recombination linked TRBV6-5 to TRBJ2-7, and TRBD2 aligns with 7 junction nucleotides. This receptor has the CDR3 CASTTTSASDEQYF. The DNA sequence follows: TGTGCCAGCACAACTACTAGCGCCTCGGACGAGCAGTACTTC.